Below, 5 T cell receptor beta chains from the same sample are listed, as sequenced in a study of beta chain features in type 1 diabetes. The study reverse transcribed the entire isolated RNA, so it sequenced expressed TCRB transcripts. Sequenced by immunoSEQ multiplex PCR; TCRdb stores in-frame clones only, minus some. The data hold roughly 130,000 clones, with about 10% observed a single time. Material: central memory CD4+ T cells from blood. Receptors originate from a man between 18 and 29 years old in good health.

This clone was seen a few times. The genes are TRBV7-2 and TRBJ1-1; no firm D call. With 4 bases removed from V and 2 bases from J, the gap between germline ends came to 5 bases. Germline CDR1 is SGHTA and CDR2 is FQGNSA. The CDR3 covers 12 residues. The CDR3 region is CASSYINTEAFF. The CDR3 DNA reads TGTGCCAGCAGCTACATTAACACTGAAGCTTTCTTT.

V is TRBV7-9 and J is TRBJ1-2; D gene unclear. Trimming removed 4 bases at V and 8 bases at J, with 17 bases between. This CDR3 contains 14 residues. Per the germline V gene, CDR1 is SEHNR and CDR2 is FQNEAQ (reference sequence). This chain's CDR3 is CASSSEGRYMGYTF. The CDR3 DNA reads as TGTGCCAGCAGCTCTGAGGGTCGATATATGGGCTACACCTTC. The full variable domain, in which reference TRBV7-9 and TRBJ1-2 provide the parts outside the CDR3, is DTGVSQNPRHKITKRGQNVTFRCDPISEHNRLYWYRQTLGQGPEFLTYFQNEAQLEKSRLLSDRFSAERPKGSFSTLEIQRTEQGDSAMYLCASSSEGRYMGYTFGSGTRLTVV.

The sample holds a few counts of this clone. V gene TRBV5-4 combines with J gene TRBJ2-2; D perhaps matches TRBD2 (5 bases). There are 14 residues in the CDR3. Looked up from germline, CDR1 is SGHNT and CDR2 is YYREEE (reference sequence). The V and J ends lost 0 bases and 5 bases respectively, with 8 bases between them. The CDR3 here is CASSLGLRTGELFF. CDR3 sequence (DNA): TGTGCCAGCAGCTTGGGACTAAGAACCGGGGAGCTGTTTTTT.

V usage is TRBV9 and J usage is TRBJ2-7; D might be TRBD2 (5 bases). Germline values: CDR1 SGDLS, CDR2 YYNGEE. Trimming removed 0 bases from V and 1 base from J, with 11 bases in between. The CDR3 is 15 amino acids. The CDR3 protein is CASSVGGGESYEQYF. DNA of the CDR3: TGTGCCAGCAGCGTAGGGGGTGGGGAGTCCTACGAGCAGTACTTC.

This clone has a handful of counts. V gene TRBV7-8 combines with J gene TRBJ2-7; unclear D gene. The V gene's germline CDR1 is SGHVS and CDR2 FQNEAQ. This CDR3 region has 14 residues. V was clipped by 0 bases and J by 3 bases, with 9 bases between them. In DNA, the CDR3 is TGTGCCAGCAGCTTAGCGGCGGCGGACTACGAGCAGTACTTC. Protein product: CASSLAAADYEQYF.